The entry that follows covers one T cell receptor beta chain sequence. The antigen it recognizes is unknown. No per-base quality is available; no much larger clone lies one base away. Cut back by 0 bases and 3 bases, the V and J ends lie 15 bases apart. The CDR3 runs 16 amino acids, cysteine and phenylalanine included. The sequence is cut down to CDR3 DNA, 48 bases in frame from base 1. In the germline V gene, CDR1 corresponds to SGHRS and CDR2 to YFSETQ. The sample originates from a study of cytomegalovirus exposure and HLA in healthy donors (dated by TCRdb to the late 2010s). In terms of the full investigation: An earlier analysis of more than 550 of the donors reported 250 to 300 Gb of sequence data and 95 million to 140 million unique TCR beta sequences obtained from around 180 million T cells. An early release covering 550 to 700 HLA-typed donors comprised approximately 300 gigabases of sequencing data and around 80 million unique TCR sequences. Of the approximately 400 genotyped donors, roughly 80% fell in the genetic ancestry cluster associated with self-reported Caucasian donors. The study aimed to test whether cataloging public T cell receptors could reveal signatures of past pathogen exposure. The study used immunosequencing to profile the T cell repertoires of 600 to 850 subjects and linked those repertoires to cytomegalovirus serostatus. A separate validation cohort of more than 100 different subjects was used in addition to the roughly 700-subject first cohort. To predict cytomegalovirus infection status, the study combined high-throughput TCR immunosequencing, statistical association of individual TCRs with disease status, and machine learning. In a later analysis, previously published TCR beta repertoires from hundreds of donors were re-analyzed and high-resolution HLA genotyping was added so that TCR occurrence patterns could be studied. Rather than using new phenotypic data, the later analysis identified candidate immune exposures from TCR beta sequences and from how often those sequences occurred across donors. An earlier analysis of fewer than 750 of the donors used high-throughput TCR beta sequencing to judge whether each TCR beta V gene segment behaved as functional or pseudogenic. Donor age, sex, ethnicity and CMV serostatus were compiled together with the repertoire data. Genome-wide SNP genotypes for about 65% of the 666 donors were used in a later genetic analysis, which treated that subset as a discovery cohort. Every discovery cohort repertoire had been produced on one sequencing platform. HLA typing covered class I and class II loci at four-digit resolution. Typing coverage differed by locus: A, B, C, DRB1 and DQB1 were typed in roughly 620-630 donors, DQA1 in about 500, DPA1 in around 580, and DPB1 in 472. Because of strong linkage in the cohort, five DR-DQ haplotypes were treated as single units for association and clustering. Among 398 genotyped donors of the cohort, an average of roughly 240,000 unique TCR beta nucleotide sequences were sequenced per donor, about a sixth of them non-productive. General conclusions and limits of the study: Only TCR beta chains were sequenced in this cohort, and the absence of alpha or paired-chain data limited detectable features. Because HLA typing was missing for some donors at each locus, association tests included only the typed subset. It was suggested by the authors that the approach could potentially be generalized to other disease states and immunological phenotypes. V-gene and J-gene trimming of TCR beta chains was associated with a missense DCLRE1C variant in a later genetic analysis, and the association was replicated in an independent cohort. Across donors, most TCR sequences were observed very rarely, whereas some public TCRs were present in many individuals. The sequencing pipeline was judged likely to have produced a cluster of highly shared sequence variants as a technical artifact. A further reported finding was that TCR beta sequences accurately predicted the HLA-A and HLA-B alleles for most subjects in the first cohort. According to a later analysis, TCR association rates differed among HLA loci, with DRB1 alleles showing the most associated TCRs and HLA-C alleles showing the fewest. The only immune exposure information available for the cohort was CMV serostatus. Compared with equally common non-associated chains, HLA-associated TCR beta chains in a later analysis were more clonally expanded and had lower generation probabilities. A later analysis found that most CMV-associated TCR beta chains appeared HLA-restricted, with HLA associations seemingly driven largely by CMV exposure. Sequencing depth was assumed to be roughly uniform across donors in the presence/absence analyses, though that assumption may not hold. Cytomegalovirus status was reported to be diagnosed by the classifier with high specificity and sensitivity in both the original and validation cohorts. Because counts were too low, more than 15 rarely observed V segments, including chromosome 9 orphons, were excluded from the earlier analysis of 587 of the donors. Correlated functional status among segregating V segments might be attributable to linkage disequilibrium, but an unknown experimental factor could not be ruled out. Some IMGT-functional V segments, including TRBV6-2 and TRBV6-3, could not be told apart with the 87-base-pair reads, so those segments were excluded. According to a later analysis, parvovirus B19, influenza, CMV and Epstein-Barr virus appeared linked to several top co-occurrence clusters. Strong co-occurrence of HLA alleles, especially DR and DQ, made assigning TCR associations to individual alleles difficult. According to a later genetic analysis, donors in an Asian-associated ancestry cluster had fewer N-insertions in productive TCRs than the approximately 670-donor mean. At a false discovery rate of 0.05, a later analysis linked approximately 18,000 TCR beta sequences to specific HLA alleles. Broadly in line with IMGT annotations, most TCR beta V segments showed up in productive rearrangements about 87% or about 30% of the time in an earlier analysis of 450 to 600 of the donors. In vitro tests confirmed that a few of the cytomegalovirus-associated TCR beta chains recognize cytomegalovirus antigens. The study listed 164 TCR beta chains as associated with cytomegalovirus.

Library prep was done by the immunoSEQ multiplex PCR assay. For the multiplex PCR, a mixture combining 60 forward primers for TCR Vbeta segments and 13 reverse primers for TCR Jbeta segments was used. The CDR3 region of rearranged TCR beta genes was amplified from genomic DNA by a multiplex PCR assay. The amplified TCR beta libraries were sequenced on the Illumina HiSeq System as 87-base-pair reads. Per the source publication's procedure: In a later analysis, tens of millions of unique TCR beta chains were counted across the approximately 640 repertoires, and approximately 9.9 million of these chains were shared by at least two donors. To remove PCR and sequencing errors, raw reads were error-corrected and collapsed into unique sequences using a nearest-neighbor algorithm that merged closely related sequences. Alignment of CDR3 sequences to IMGT reference sequences was used to assign V, D and J gene segments. Each retained sequence needed at least a six-nucleotide match to both a V gene segment and a J gene segment. A rearrangement counted as productive if the CDR3 had no stop codons and remained in frame with V and J, and every other rearrangement counted as non-productive. CDR3 was defined according to IMGT convention as the region running from the second conserved V-encoded cysteine to the conserved J-encoded phenylalanine. In an earlier analysis of more than 550 of the donors, sequences lacking an unambiguous match to a single V gene segment were excluded. An earlier analysis of over 450 of the donors classified V segments as functional when productive rearrangements were above 56.7% and as segregating when the standard deviation between donors was above 5%. A statistical classification framework was built to diagnose cytomegalovirus status from the catalog of TCR beta chain sequences. A later analysis assigned V and J genes by comparing TCR nucleotide sequences with IMGT/GENE-DB human TR gene sequences. The TCRdist pipeline was used in a later analysis to assign CDR3 sequences and most-parsimonious VDJ recombination scenarios. In a later analysis, each TCR beta chain was defined by its CDR3 amino acid sequence together with its V-gene family, and reads lacking a unique V-gene family were excluded. In a later analysis, around 600 highly shared, low-generation-probability nucleotide sequences were removed to address suspected cross-contamination and a sequencing artifact. A later analysis calculated a clonal expansion index for each public chain from normalized within-repertoire ranks of inferred template counts. In a later analysis, generation probabilities were computed with a VDJ recombination model fitted to out-of-frame rearrangements, and the resulting probabilities were checked against IGoR. In a later analysis, TCR-TCR, TCR-HLA and TCR-CMV co-occurrence was scored with hypergeometric tests, and a repertoire-size bias correction was applied to TCR pairs. In a later analysis, false discovery rates were estimated by permuting HLA or CMV assignments 20 times. A later analysis grouped co-occurring TCRs with DBSCAN, adding TCRdist sequence similarity when clustering within HLA-allele-positive subsets. For co-occurrence clustering, repertoires with fewer than 30,000 or more than 120,000 public chains were excluded, along with a handful of repertoires with anomalous nucleotide sharing. Drawn from immuneACCESS, this table holds only the in-frame rearrangements with V and J called that TCRdb kept. Clones are partly lost; checked studies trace under half to an unresolved V gene and leave the rest unexplained. That table supplies the V and J calls and clone size; D and trimming were determined from the DNA. The sample table records about 110,000 clones; approximately 74% of these occur just once. Approximately 14% of the sample is in the top ten clones.

The cohort comprised 666 healthy bone marrow donors. All cohort members were sampled while nominally healthy, although unrecorded immune exposures were likely present. The donor was CMV seropositive and belonged to the group of around 300 seropositive cohort members. Each donor provided a peripheral blood sample, and peripheral blood mononuclear cells were used for TCR beta sequencing. Genomic DNA was extracted from the blood cell samples with the Qiagen DNeasy Blood Extraction Kit. Specimen: PBMCs. The chain uses TRBV5-1 and TRBJ1-1, with no confident D gene call. The TCR comes from a woman between 35 and 50 years old in good health and CMV-seropositive. The CDR3 protein sequence reads: CASSLGARHLDTEAFF. The bases read TGCGCCAGCAGCTTGGGGGCGCGACATCTGGACACTGAAGCTTTCTTT.